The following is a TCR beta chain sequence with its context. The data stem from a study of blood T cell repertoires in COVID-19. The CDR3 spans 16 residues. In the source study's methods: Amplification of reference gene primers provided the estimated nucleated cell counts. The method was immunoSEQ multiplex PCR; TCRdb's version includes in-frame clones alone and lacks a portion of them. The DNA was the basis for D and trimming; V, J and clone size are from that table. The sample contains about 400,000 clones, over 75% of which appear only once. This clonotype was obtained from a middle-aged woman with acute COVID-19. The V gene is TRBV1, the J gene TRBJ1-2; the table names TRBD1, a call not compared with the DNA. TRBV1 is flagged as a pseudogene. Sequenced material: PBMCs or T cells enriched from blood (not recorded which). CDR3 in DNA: TGCACCAGCAGTCGCTTACAGGGGGCGCCGGTATATGGCTACACCTTC. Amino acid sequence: CTSSRLQGAPVYGYTF.